This T cell receptor (beta chain) was identified in a study of T cell responses to AZD1222 COVID-19 vaccine. Germline values: CDR1 MNHEY, CDR2 SMNVEV (reference sequence). This CDR3 contains 15 residues. Trimming took 6 bases from V and 0 from J, leaving 14 bases between them. The assay was immunoSEQ multiplex PCR, and TCRdb's table has in-frame clones only and misses some. The data show around 200,000 clones, over 85% seen once. This clonotype originated in an adult in good health. The sample in question was peripheral blood, obtained on day 0 of AZD1222 vaccination. This chain links TRBV27 with TRBJ1-1; D gene ambiguous. The CDR3 nucleotides are TGTGCCAGCAGCCCAACTCGGCTGGTGAACACTGAAGCTTTCTTT. Amino acid sequence: CASSPTRLVNTEAFF.